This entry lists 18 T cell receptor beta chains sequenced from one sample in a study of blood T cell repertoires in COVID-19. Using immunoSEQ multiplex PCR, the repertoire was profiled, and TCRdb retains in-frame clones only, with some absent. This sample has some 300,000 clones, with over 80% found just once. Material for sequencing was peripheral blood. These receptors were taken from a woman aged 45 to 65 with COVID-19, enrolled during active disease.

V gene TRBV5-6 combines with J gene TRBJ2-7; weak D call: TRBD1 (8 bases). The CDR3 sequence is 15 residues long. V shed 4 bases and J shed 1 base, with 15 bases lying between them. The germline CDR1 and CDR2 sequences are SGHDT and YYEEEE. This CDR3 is CASSLLQGGSYEQYF. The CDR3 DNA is TGTGCCAGCAGCCTTCTACAGGGGGGGTCCTACGAGCAGTACTTC.

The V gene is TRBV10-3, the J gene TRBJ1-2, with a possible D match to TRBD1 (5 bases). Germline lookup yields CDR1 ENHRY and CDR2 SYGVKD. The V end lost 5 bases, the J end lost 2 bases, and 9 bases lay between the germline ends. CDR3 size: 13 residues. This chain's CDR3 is CAISPQENYGYTF. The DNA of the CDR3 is TGTGCCATCAGTCCACAGGAGAACTATGGCTACACCTTC.

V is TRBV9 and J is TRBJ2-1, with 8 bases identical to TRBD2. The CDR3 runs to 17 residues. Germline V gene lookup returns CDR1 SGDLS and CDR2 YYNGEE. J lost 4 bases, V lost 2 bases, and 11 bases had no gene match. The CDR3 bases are TGTGCCAGCAGCGTGGGCCCCGGGATAGCGGGGTACAATGAGCAGTTCTTC. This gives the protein CASSVGPGIAGYNEQFF.

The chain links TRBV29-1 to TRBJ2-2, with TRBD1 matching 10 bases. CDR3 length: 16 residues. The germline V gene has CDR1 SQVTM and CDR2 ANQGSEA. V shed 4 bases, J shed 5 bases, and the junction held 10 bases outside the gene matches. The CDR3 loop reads CSVVESGTGVTGELFF. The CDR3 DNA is TGCAGCGTTGTAGAATCCGGGACAGGGGTTACCGGGGAGCTGTTTTTT.

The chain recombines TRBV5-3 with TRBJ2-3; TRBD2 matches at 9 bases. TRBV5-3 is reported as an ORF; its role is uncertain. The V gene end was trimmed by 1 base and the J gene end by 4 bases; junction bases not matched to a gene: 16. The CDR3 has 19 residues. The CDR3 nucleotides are TGTGCCAGAAGCTTGCGACTAGCGGATAATTGCCCATCGGCAGATACGCAGTATTTT. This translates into CARSLRLADNCPSADTQYF.

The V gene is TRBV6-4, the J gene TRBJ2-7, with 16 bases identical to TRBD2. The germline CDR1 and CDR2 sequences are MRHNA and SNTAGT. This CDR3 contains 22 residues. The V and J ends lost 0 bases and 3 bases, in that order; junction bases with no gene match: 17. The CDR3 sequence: CASSDSFGPGTSGRALYYEQYF. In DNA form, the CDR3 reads TGTGCCAGCAGTGACTCGTTTGGGCCCGGGACTAGCGGGAGGGCCCTCTACTACGAGCAGTACTTC.

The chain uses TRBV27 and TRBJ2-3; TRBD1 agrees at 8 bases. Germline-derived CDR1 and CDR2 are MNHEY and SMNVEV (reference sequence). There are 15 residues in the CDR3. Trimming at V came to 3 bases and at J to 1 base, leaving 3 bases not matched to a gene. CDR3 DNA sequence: TGTGCCAGCAGTTTCTTGGACAGGGGCACAGATACGCAGTATTTT. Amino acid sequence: CASSFLDRGTDTQYF.

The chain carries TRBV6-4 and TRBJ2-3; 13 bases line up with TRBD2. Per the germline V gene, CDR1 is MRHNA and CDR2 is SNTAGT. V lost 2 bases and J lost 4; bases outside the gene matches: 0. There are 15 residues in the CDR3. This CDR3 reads CASSDGLAGADTQYF. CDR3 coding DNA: TGTGCCAGCAGTGACGGACTAGCGGGGGCAGATACGCAGTATTTT.

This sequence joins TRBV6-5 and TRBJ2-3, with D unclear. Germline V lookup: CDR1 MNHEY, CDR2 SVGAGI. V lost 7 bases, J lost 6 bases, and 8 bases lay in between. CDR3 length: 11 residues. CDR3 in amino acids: CASTHGDTQYF. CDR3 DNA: TGTGCCAGCACCCACGGGGATACGCAGTATTTT.

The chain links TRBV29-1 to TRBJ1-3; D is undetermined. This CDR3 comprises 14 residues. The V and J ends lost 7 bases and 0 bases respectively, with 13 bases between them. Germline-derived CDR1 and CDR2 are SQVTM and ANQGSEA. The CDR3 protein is CSAATSSSGNTIYF. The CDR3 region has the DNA TGCAGCGCCGCGACTTCCAGCTCTGGAAACACCATATATTTT.

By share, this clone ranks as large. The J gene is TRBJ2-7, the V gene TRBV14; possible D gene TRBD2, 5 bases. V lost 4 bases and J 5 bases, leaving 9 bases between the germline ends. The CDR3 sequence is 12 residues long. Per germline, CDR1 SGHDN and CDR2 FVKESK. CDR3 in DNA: TGTGCCAGCAGCCCCTACGGGGACGAGCAGTACTTC. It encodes CASSPYGDEQYF.

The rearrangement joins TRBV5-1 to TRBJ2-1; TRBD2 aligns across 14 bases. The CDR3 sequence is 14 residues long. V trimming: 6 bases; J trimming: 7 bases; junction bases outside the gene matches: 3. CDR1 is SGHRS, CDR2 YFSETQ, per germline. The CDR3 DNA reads TGCGCCAGCAACAGACTAGCGGGAGGGAATGAGCAGTTCTTC. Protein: CASNRLAGGNEQFF.

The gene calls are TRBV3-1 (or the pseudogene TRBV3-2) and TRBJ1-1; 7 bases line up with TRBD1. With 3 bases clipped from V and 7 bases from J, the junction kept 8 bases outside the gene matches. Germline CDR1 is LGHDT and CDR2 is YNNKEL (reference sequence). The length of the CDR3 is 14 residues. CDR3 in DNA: TGTGCCAGCAGCCACTGGGACCGGGACAGTGAAGCTTTCTTT. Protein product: CASSHWDRDSEAFF.

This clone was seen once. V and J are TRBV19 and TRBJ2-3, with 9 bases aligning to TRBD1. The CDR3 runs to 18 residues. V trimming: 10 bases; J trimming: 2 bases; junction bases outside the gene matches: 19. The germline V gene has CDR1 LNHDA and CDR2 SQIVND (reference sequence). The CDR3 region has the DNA TGTGCCACCCGCGGCGGGACAGGGACTCGCCGAAACACAGATACGCAGTATTTT. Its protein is CATRGGTGTRRNTDTQYF.

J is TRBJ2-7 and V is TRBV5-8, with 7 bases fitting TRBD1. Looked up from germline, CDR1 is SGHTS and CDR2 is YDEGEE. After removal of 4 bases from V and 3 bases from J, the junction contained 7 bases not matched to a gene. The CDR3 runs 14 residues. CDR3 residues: CASSTRQGGYEQYF. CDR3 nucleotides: TGTGCCAGCAGCACTCGACAGGGTGGCTACGAGCAGTACTTC.

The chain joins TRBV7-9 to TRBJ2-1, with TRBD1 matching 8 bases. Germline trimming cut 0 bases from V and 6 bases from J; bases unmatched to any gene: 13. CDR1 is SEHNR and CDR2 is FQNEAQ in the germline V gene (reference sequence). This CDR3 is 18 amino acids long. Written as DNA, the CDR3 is TGTGCCAGCAGCTTAGCGGGGGCCCGAACCGGGACAGGCAATGAGCAGTTCTTC. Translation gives CASSLAGARTGTGNEQFF. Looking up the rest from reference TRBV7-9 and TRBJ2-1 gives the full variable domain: DTGVSQNPRHKITKRGQNVTFRCDPISEHNRLYWYRQTLGQGPEFLTYFQNEAQLEKSRLLSDRFSAERPKGSFSTLEIQRTEQGDSAMYLCASSLAGARTGTGNEQFFGPGTRLTVL.

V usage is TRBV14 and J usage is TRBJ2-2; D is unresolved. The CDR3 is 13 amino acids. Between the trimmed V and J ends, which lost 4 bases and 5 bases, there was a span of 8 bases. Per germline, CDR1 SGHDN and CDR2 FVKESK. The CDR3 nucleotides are TGTGCCAGCAGCCCACGCCAGACCGGGGAGCTGTTTTTT. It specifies CASSPRQTGELFF.

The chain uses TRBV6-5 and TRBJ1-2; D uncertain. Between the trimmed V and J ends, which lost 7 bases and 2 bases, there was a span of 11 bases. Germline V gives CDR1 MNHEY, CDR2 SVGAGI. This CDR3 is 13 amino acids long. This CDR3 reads CASTVTTNYGYTF. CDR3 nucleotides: TGTGCCAGCACGGTAACCACGAACTATGGCTACACCTTC.